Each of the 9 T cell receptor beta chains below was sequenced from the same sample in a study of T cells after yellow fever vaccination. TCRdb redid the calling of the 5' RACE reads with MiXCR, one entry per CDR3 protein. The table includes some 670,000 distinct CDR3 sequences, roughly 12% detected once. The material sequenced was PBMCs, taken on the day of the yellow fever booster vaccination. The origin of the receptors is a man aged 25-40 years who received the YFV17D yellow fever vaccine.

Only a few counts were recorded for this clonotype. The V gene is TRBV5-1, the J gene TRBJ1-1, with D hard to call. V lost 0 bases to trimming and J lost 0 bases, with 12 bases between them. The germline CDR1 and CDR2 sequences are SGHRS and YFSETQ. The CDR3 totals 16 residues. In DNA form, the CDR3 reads TGCGCCAGCAGCTTGGGTGATTTCCTGCTGAACACTGAAGCTTTCTTT. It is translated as CASSLGDFLLNTEAFF. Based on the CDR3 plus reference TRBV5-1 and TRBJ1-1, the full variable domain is KAGVTQTPRYLIKTRGQQVTLSCSPISGHRSVSWYQQTPGQGLQFLFEYFSETQRNKGNFPGRFSGRQFSNSRSEMNVSTLELGDSALYLCASSLGDFLLNTEAFFGQGTRLTVV.

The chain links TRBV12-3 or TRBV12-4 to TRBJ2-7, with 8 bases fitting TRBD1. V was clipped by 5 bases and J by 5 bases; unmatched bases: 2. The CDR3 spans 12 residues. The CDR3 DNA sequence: TGTGCCAGCAGTCAGGGGGCCCACGAGCAGTACTTC. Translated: CASSQGAHEQYF.

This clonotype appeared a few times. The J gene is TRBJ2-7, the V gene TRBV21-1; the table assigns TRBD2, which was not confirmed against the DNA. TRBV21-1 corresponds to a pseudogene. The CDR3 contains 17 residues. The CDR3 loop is CASSTPEVRDHSYEQYF. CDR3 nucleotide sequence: TGTGCCAGCAGCACCCCGGAGGTGCGGGATCACTCCTACGAGCAGTACTTC.

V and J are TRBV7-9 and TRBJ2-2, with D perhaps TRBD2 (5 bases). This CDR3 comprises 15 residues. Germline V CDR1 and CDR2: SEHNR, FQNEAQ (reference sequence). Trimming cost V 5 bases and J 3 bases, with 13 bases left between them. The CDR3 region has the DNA TGTGCCAGCAGCCGGGAAGGGATCGACACCGGGGAGCTGTTTTTT. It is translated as CASSREGIDTGELFF. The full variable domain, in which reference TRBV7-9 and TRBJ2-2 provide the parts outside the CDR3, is DTGVSQNPRHKITKRGQNVTFRCDPISEHNRLYWYRQTLGQGPEFLTYFQNEAQLEKSRLLSDRFSAERPKGSFSTLEIQRTEQGDSAMYLCASSREGIDTGELFFGEGSRLTVL.

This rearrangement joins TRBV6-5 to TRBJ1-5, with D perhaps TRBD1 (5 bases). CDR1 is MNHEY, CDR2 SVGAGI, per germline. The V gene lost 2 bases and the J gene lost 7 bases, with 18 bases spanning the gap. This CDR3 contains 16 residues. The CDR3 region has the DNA TGTGCCAGCAGTTACCCTCCCGCAGGGAGGCTACAGCCCCAGCATTTT. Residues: CASSYPPAGRLQPQHF.

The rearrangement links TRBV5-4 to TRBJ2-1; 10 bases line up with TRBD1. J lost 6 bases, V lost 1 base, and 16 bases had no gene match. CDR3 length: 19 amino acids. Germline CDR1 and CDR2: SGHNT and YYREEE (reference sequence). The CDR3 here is CASSLWGVTGTGVPNEQFF. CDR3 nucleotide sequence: TGTGCCAGCAGCTTGTGGGGGGTGACCGGGACAGGGGTCCCCAATGAGCAGTTCTTC.

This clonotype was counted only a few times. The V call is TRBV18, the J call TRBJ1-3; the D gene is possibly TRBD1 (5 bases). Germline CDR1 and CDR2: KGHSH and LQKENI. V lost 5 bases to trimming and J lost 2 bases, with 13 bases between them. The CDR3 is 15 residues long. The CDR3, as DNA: TGTGCCAGCTCATCCGACAGAATCACTGGAAACACCATATATTTT. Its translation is CASSSDRITGNTIYF.

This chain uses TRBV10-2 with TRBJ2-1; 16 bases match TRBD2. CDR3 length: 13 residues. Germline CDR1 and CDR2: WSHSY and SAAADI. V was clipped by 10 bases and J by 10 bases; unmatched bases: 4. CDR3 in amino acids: CATGTSGRGEQFF. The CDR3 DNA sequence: TGCGCCACCGGGACTAGCGGGAGGGGAGAGCAGTTCTTC.

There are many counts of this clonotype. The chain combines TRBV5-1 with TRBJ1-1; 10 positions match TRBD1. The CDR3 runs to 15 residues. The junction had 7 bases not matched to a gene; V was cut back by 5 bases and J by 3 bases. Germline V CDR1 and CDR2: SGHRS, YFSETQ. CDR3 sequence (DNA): TGCGCCAGCAGGGGGGGACAGGGGATTCACACTGAAGCTTTCTTT. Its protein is CASRGGQGIHTEAFF.